This T cell receptor beta chain appears in the sequencing data of a study of glioma-infiltrating T cells. This clonotype was counted at least ten times. At one boundary the junction diverges from the germline segment, which might be a read error. Germline V CDR1 and CDR2: MGHRA, YSYEKL. CDR3 length: 12 amino acids. The iRepertoire nested amplicon-rescue multiplex PCR amplified TCR alpha and beta CDR3s from RNA. Input was about 100-450 ng of tissue mRNA or PBMC total RNA. Via MiXCR, TCRdb re-called the multiplex PCR reads, giving one row per CDR3 protein. Here the sample spans about 190,000 distinct CDR3 sequences, roughly a third being singletons.

This TCR was sampled from a human donor with low-grade glioma or glioblastoma, undergoing nonglioma brain surgery, or in good health (not recorded which). The specimen was glioma tissue, nonneoplastic brain tissue, or PBMCs (not recorded which). This chain joins TRBV4-1 and TRBJ2-3; a weak D match, TRBD1 (5 bases). The CDR3 bases are TGCGCCAGCAGCCAAGACGGGCAGGGCCGGAATTTT. Protein: CASSQDGQGRNF.